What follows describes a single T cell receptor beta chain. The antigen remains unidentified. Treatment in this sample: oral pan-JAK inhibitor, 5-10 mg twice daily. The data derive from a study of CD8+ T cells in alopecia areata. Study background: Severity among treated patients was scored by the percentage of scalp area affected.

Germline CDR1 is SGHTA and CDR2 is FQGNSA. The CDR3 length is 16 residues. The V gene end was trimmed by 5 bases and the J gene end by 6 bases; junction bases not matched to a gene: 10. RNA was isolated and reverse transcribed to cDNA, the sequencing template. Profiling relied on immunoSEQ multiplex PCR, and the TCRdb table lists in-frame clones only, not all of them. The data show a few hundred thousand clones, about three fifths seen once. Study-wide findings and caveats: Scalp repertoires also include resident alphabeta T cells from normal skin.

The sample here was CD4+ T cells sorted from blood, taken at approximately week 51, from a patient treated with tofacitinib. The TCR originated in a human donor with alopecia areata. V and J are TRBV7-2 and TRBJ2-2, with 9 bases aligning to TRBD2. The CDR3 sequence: CASSQAGGGRAGELFF. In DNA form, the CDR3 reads TGTGCCAGCAGCCAAGCGGGGGGAGGCCGAGCCGGGGAGCTGTTTTTT.